This entry lists 16 T cell receptor beta chains sequenced from one sample in a study of T cell repertoires in cytomegalovirus infection. TCRdb ran MiXCR on the reads and lists one entry per CDR3 protein. The sample records approximately 770,000 distinct CDR3 sequences, approximately 32% being singletons. Their recognized antigens are unknown. Sequences were derived from cultured CD8+ T cells from PBMCs, sampled from culture after CMV antigen stimulation. All receptors come from a human donor in good health (CMV status not recorded). Some clones in this sample may be carry-over from other donors' samples.

This sequence joins TRBV4-1 and TRBJ2-3; 9 nucleotides agree with TRBD1. The CDR3 runs 17 residues. Germline values: CDR1 MGHRA, CDR2 YSYEKL. The V and J ends lost 4 bases and 2 bases, in that order; junction bases with no gene match: 10. CDR3 bases: TGCGCCAGCAGCCGATGGACAGGGGCACCGATCACAGATACGCAGTATTTT. As protein: CASSRWTGAPITDTQYF.

CDR3 nucleotides: TGTGCCAGCAGCTTAATATTAGGGGAGGGCGATGAGCAGTTCTTC. This translates into CASSLILGEGDEQFF. This rearrangement joins TRBV7-9 to TRBJ2-1, with 7 bases lining up with TRBD2. V was clipped by 2 bases and J by 8 bases; unmatched bases: 9. Per the germline V gene, CDR1 is SEHNR and CDR2 is FQNEAQ (reference sequence). There are 15 residues in the CDR3.

The chain recombines TRBV27 with TRBJ2-7; TRBD2 aligns across 7 bases. The CDR3 consists of 14 residues. The germline V gene has CDR1 MNHEY and CDR2 SMNVEV (reference sequence). After removal of 8 bases from V and 2 bases from J, the junction contained 9 bases not matched to a gene. The CDR3 here is CASSPAGRPYEQYF. DNA for the CDR3: TGTGCCAGCTCCCCAGCGGGACGACCCTACGAGCAGTACTTC.

The J gene is TRBJ2-7, the V gene TRBV12-3 or TRBV12-4, with D perhaps matching TRBD1 or TRBD2 (6 bases each). V lost 9 bases and J lost 0, with 15 bases in between. The CDR3 runs to 14 residues. For the CDR3, the DNA is TGTGCCAGTATGGAGGGGGTGAGCTCCTACGAGCAGTACGTC. Residues: CASMEGVSSYEQYV.

The rearrangement links TRBV19 to TRBJ2-1; weak D call: TRBD2 (6 bases). Deletions cut 7 bases from V and 0 bases from J, with 13 bases between. This CDR3 contains 15 residues. The germline V gene has CDR1 LNHDA and CDR2 SQIVND (reference sequence). CDR3 DNA: TGTGCCAGTACCCCGGGGGATCCCTCCTACAATGAGCAGTTCTTC. This codes for CASTPGDPSYNEQFF.

J is TRBJ2-5 and V is TRBV2; a weak D match, TRBD1 (8 bases). The germline V and J ends were trimmed by 5 bases and 0 bases, with 13 bases remaining between them. Germline loops: CDR1 SNHLY, CDR2 FYNNEI. There are 15 residues in the CDR3. Written as DNA, the CDR3 is TGTGCCAGCAGTAGTACAGGGGGGGACCAAGAGACCCAGTACTTC. Translating gives CASSSTGGDQETQYF.

This chain links TRBV24-1 with TRBJ1-5; D uncertain. The CDR3 length is 10 residues. From germline, CDR1 is KGHDR and CDR2 SFDVKD. The V end lost 8 bases, the J end lost 6 bases, and 4 bases lay between the germline ends. The CDR3 reads CATIGQPQHF. The CDR3 DNA follows: TGTGCCACCATAGGTCAGCCCCAGCATTTT.

The sample holds a few counts of this clonotype. J is TRBJ1-4 and V is TRBV6-6; D ambiguous. CDR1 and CDR2 from the germline V gene are MNHNY and SVGAGI (reference sequence). Trimming shortened V by 6 bases and J by 13 bases, and 15 bases separated the two germline ends. CDR3 length: 12 amino acids. The CDR3 sequence: CASSHTGGRLFF. CDR3 sequence (DNA): TGTGCCAGCAGCCACACCGGAGGGAGACTGTTTTTT.

V and J are TRBV7-9 and TRBJ1-2, with 7 nucleotides matching TRBD1. Germline V lookup: CDR1 SEHNR, CDR2 FQNEAQ (reference sequence). Losses at the gene ends were 0 bases for V and 0 bases for J; bases not matched to a gene: 13. The CDR3 consists of 19 residues. The CDR3 nucleotides read TGTGCCAGCAGCTTAGCGCGGCAGGGGGGTACCGTGACTAACTATGGCTACACCTTC. Amino acids: CASSLARQGGTVTNYGYTF.

This clonotype has a count of ten or more. The CDR3 here is CASSLGRGVSYEQYF. For the CDR3, the DNA is TGTGCCAGCAGCTTAGGCAGGGGAGTTTCCTACGAGCAGTACTTC. V usage is TRBV7-9 and J usage is TRBJ2-7; tentative D call: TRBD1 (6 bases). Germline V gene lookup returns CDR1 SEHNR and CDR2 FQNEAQ (reference sequence). The V gene lost 1 base and the J gene lost 1 base, with 11 bases spanning the gap. The CDR3 is 15 residues long. Filled out from reference TRBV7-9 and TRBJ2-7, the complete variable domain reads DTGVSQNPRHKITKRGQNVTFRCDPISEHNRLYWYRQTLGQGPEFLTYFQNEAQLEKSRLLSDRFSAERPKGSFSTLEIQRTEQGDSAMYLCASSLGRGVSYEQYFGPGTRLTVT.

V and J are TRBV19 and TRBJ2-3, with 8 bases matching TRBD1. The trim removed 5 bases at V and 2 bases at J, leaving 12 bases unmatched. The germline V gene encodes CDR1 LNHDA and CDR2 SQIVND (reference sequence). CDR3 length equals 17 residues. The CDR3 DNA reads TGTGCCAGTAGTTCCGGGACAGGACCCCATCTCACAGATACGCAGTATTTT. Its translation: CASSSGTGPHLTDTQYF.

CDR3 residues: CASSPSTGGNQPQHF. For the CDR3, the DNA is TGTGCCAGCAGCCCCTCAACAGGGGGCAATCAGCCCCAGCATTTT. The chain combines TRBV7-6 with TRBJ1-5; 7 nucleotides line up with TRBD1. This CDR3 contains 15 residues. The V gene's germline CDR1 is SGHVS and CDR2 FNYEAQ. The trim removed 5 bases at V and 2 bases at J, leaving 6 bases unmatched.

The V call is TRBV4-3, the J call TRBJ2-2; D not resolved. V shed 1 base and J shed 7 bases, with 13 bases lying between them. The germline V gene has CDR1 LGHNA and CDR2 YSLEER. The CDR3 is 15 amino acids. The CDR3 sequence is CASSQALYSDGELFF. The DNA for the CDR3 is TGCGCCAGCAGCCAAGCCCTCTACTCTGACGGGGAGCTGTTTTTT.

The V call is TRBV27, the J call TRBJ2-2; the D is unclear. The germline V gene encodes CDR1 MNHEY and CDR2 SMNVEV (reference sequence). The CDR3 has 18 residues. With 1 base removed from V and 2 bases from J, the gap between germline ends came to 17 bases. DNA for the CDR3: TGTGCCAGCAGTTTATGGGCCAGACGGCCAGTTAACACCGGGGAGCTGTTTTTT. Translating gives CASSLWARRPVNTGELFF.

The chain couples TRBV28 to TRBJ1-2, with D uncertain. The CDR3 has 13 residues. Germline CDR1 reads MDHEN; CDR2 reads SYDVKM. The V end lost 1 base, the J end lost 8 bases, and 11 bases lay between the germline ends. This CDR3 is CASSLLGDMGYTF. The CDR3 coding sequence is TGTGCCAGCAGTTTATTGGGAGATATGGGCTACACCTTC.

This clonotype appeared a few times. The V gene is TRBV7-9, the J gene TRBJ2-5; TRBD1 agrees at 8 bases. After removal of 5 bases from V and 1 base from J, the junction contained 3 bases not matched to a gene. The CDR3 extends over 14 amino acids. CDR1 and CDR2 from the germline V gene are SEHNR and FQNEAQ (reference sequence). In nucleotides, the CDR3 is TGTGCCAGCAGCCGGACAGGGTCCCAAGAGACCCAGTACTTC. It encodes CASSRTGSQETQYF.